The T cell receptor beta chain under discussion was sequenced for a study of cytomegalovirus exposure and HLA in healthy donors. The overall study: A subsequent analysis reported that the 120 validation repertoires were produced on the same platform that had also been used for the roughly 700 first-cohort repertoires. Whole-study results and caveats: The tendency of first-cohort TCR clusters to co-occur in the 120 or so validation repertoires was the finding of a later analysis. It was approximately 170 TCR beta chains that were listed as cytomegalovirus-associated.

TCRdb's copy holds only in-frame clones and misses some; the assay was immunoSEQ multiplex PCR. The sample records some 110,000 clones, 75% to 90% being singletons. Details on this clone: Its antigen is as yet unknown.

The CDR3 sequence is 14 residues long. The germline gives CDR1 MNHEY, CDR2 SMNVEV (reference sequence). Trimming cost V 0 bases and J 2 bases, with 8 bases left between them. Separate from the 666-subject first cohort, the roughly 120-subject validation cohort was the one that the donors belonged to. The chain links TRBV27 to TRBJ2-7; maybe TRBD1 (5 bases). This receptor was taken from a man aged 18 to 29 in good health and CMV-seropositive. Material: PBMCs. This CDR3 reads CASSLSTVPYEQYF. CDR3 bases: TGTGCCAGCAGTTTATCGACAGTTCCCTACGAGCAGTACTTC.